Listed below are T cell receptor beta chains from one sample, sequenced in a study of patients and donors after allogeneic stem cell transplantation. TCRdb processed the RT-PCR reads anew with MiXCR; each CDR3 protein has one entry. Among 150,000 or so distinct CDR3 sequences listed, approximately 22% were seen once. The specimen was blood, either unsorted or a sorted T cell fraction (not recorded which). The receptor set was obtained from a human donor who was either an allogeneic HSCT recipient or a stem cell or donor lymphocyte infusion donor (not recorded which). It is not recorded whose cells these are; they may come from a transplant donor. CDR3s include the opening cysteine and the closing phenylalanine or tryptophan. Fields, in order: clone size, V gene, J gene, D gene, CDR3 protein, CDR3 DNA. D genes are given only for firm matches. Some rows have no size entry. The others give once, few or many, or a class for an expanded clone.

clone size: few; V gene: TRBV25-1; J gene: TRBJ1-5; D gene: NA; CDR3 protein: CASSGGIWDQPQHF; CDR3 DNA: TGTGCCAGCAGTGGGGGGATATGGGATCAGCCCCAGCATTTT
clone size: few; V gene: TRBV6-5; J gene: TRBJ2-7; D gene: NA; CDR3 protein: CASSYSPDTYEQYF; CDR3 DNA: TGTGCCAGCAGTTACTCACCGGACACCTACGAGCAGTACTTC
clone size: few; V gene: TRBV12-3/TRBV12-4; J gene: TRBJ2-1; D gene: TRBD2; CDR3 protein: CASSILAGDEQFF; CDR3 DNA: TGTGCCAGCAGTATACTAGCGGGGGATGAGCAGTTCTTC
clone size: NA; V gene: TRBV27; J gene: TRBJ1-1; D gene: NA; CDR3 protein: CASSLKRLQGRRTEAFF; CDR3 DNA: TGTGCCAGCAGTTTAAAAAGACTACAGGGACGACGCACTGAAGCTTTCTTT
clone size: few; V gene: TRBV20-1; J gene: TRBJ2-2; D gene: NA; CDR3 protein: CSATRNTGELFF; CDR3 DNA: TGCAGTGCTACCAGGAACACCGGGGAGCTGTTTTTT
clone size: NA; V gene: TRBV20-1; J gene: TRBJ1-4; D gene: NA; CDR3 protein: CSAREYRENEKLFF; CDR3 DNA: TGCAGTGCTAGAGAGTACCGGGAGAATGAAAAACTGTTTTTT
clone size: NA; V gene: TRBV29-1; J gene: TRBJ1-2; D gene: NA; CDR3 protein: CSTGGGKDYGYTF; CDR3 DNA: TGCAGCACCGGAGGGGGAAAGGACTATGGCTACACCTTC
clone size: NA; V gene: TRBV6-6; J gene: TRBJ2-5; D gene: TRBD1; CDR3 protein: CASSYSPGTGVYETQYF; CDR3 DNA: TGTGCCAGCAGTTACTCGCCTGGGACAGGGGTTTATGAGACCCAGTACTTC
clone size: NA; V gene: TRBV5-1; J gene: TRBJ2-5; D gene: NA; CDR3 protein: CASRLETRAQETQYF; CDR3 DNA: TGCGCCAGCAGATTGGAGACAAGGGCACAAGAGACCCAGTACTTC
clone size: NA; V gene: TRBV20-1; J gene: TRBJ2-3; D gene: TRBD2; CDR3 protein: CSARRTSGSSDTQYF; CDR3 DNA: TGCAGTGCTAGGAGGACTAGCGGGAGTTCAGATACGCAGTATTTT
clone size: NA; V gene: TRBV12-3/TRBV12-4; J gene: TRBJ1-1; D gene: TRBD1; CDR3 protein: CASSSPTTGGVDTEAFF; CDR3 DNA: TGTGCCAGCAGTTCCCCAACCACAGGGGGCGTGGACACTGAAGCTTTCTTT
clone size: NA; V gene: TRBV6-5; J gene: TRBJ2-5; D gene: NA; CDR3 protein: CASTGGHRDETQYF; CDR3 DNA: TGTGCCAGCACTGGAGGGCACCGCGACGAGACCCAGTACTTC
clone size: few; V gene: TRBV6-6; J gene: TRBJ2-5; D gene: TRBD2; CDR3 protein: CASGLAGERETQYF; CDR3 DNA: TGTGCCAGCGGACTAGCGGGAGAGAGAGAGACCCAGTACTTC
clone size: NA; V gene: TRBV10-2; J gene: TRBJ2-1; D gene: NA; CDR3 protein: CASIGTERDNEQFF; CDR3 DNA: TGCGCCAGCATAGGGACGGAAAGAGATAATGAGCAGTTCTTC
clone size: NA; V gene: TRBV10-3; J gene: TRBJ1-1; D gene: NA; CDR3 protein: CAISGGAGESTEAFF; CDR3 DNA: TGTGCCATCAGTGGGGGTGCAGGGGAATCCACTGAAGCTTTCTTT
clone size: few; V gene: TRBV5-1; J gene: TRBJ2-1; D gene: NA; CDR3 protein: CASSSDNYNEQFF; CDR3 DNA: TGCGCCAGCAGCTCCGACAACTACAATGAGCAGTTCTTC
clone size: many; V gene: TRBV6-5; J gene: TRBJ1-4; D gene: NA; CDR3 protein: CASSYSLSAGVANEKLFF; CDR3 DNA: TGTGCCAGCAGTTACTCCCTTTCGGCTGGGGTCGCTAATGAAAAACTGTTTTTT
clone size: many; V gene: TRBV12-3/TRBV12-4; J gene: TRBJ1-6; D gene: NA; CDR3 protein: CASSFGGFISPLHF; CDR3 DNA: TGTGCCAGCAGTTTCGGGGGGTTCATCTCACCCCTCCACTTT
clone size: NA; V gene: TRBV12-3/TRBV12-4; J gene: TRBJ1-3; D gene: NA; CDR3 protein: CASRVSGNTIYF; CDR3 DNA: TGTGCCAGCAGGGTCTCTGGAAACACCATATATTTT
clone size: few; V gene: TRBV6-2/TRBV6-3; J gene: TRBJ1-5; D gene: TRBD1; CDR3 protein: CASSYRQGSSNQPQHF; CDR3 DNA: TGTGCCAGCAGTTACCGACAGGGAAGCAGCAATCAGCCCCAGCATTTT
clone size: NA; V gene: TRBV10-3; J gene: TRBJ1-1; D gene: NA; CDR3 protein: CAISHDRQKNTEAFF; CDR3 DNA: TGTGCCATCAGCCACGATAGACAGAAGAACACTGAAGCTTTCTTT
clone size: few; V gene: TRBV20-1; J gene: TRBJ1-1; D gene: TRBD1; CDR3 protein: CSARGPTGLNTEAFF; CDR3 DNA: TGCAGTGCTAGAGGACCGACAGGGCTGAACACTGAAGCTTTCTTT